Sequencing of this TCR beta chain was carried out in a study of OX40 agonist ivuxolimab in advanced cancers. At cycle 4 day 1, cycle 7 day 1, and baseline, blood was sampled. Note on this clone: Its matching antigen is unknown.

Findings and limits, study-wide: Antigen targets of the expanded peripheral T cells went undetermined. On average, a greater number of expanded clones characterised CD8+ T cells relative to CD4+.

V was pared by 4 bases and J by 4 bases, with 3 bases of the junction left unmatched. Looked up from germline, CDR1 is SEHNR and CDR2 is FQNEAQ (reference sequence). The CDR3 spans 13 residues. The protocol was immunoSEQ multiplex PCR, while the TCRdb copy is restricted to in-frame clones and leaves out a portion. The sample lists 55,000 to 70,000 clones; approximately 86% were seen once. This material consisted of CD4+ or CD8+ T cells sorted from blood, taken in a trial of the OX40 agonist ivuxolimab. V gene TRBV7-9 combines with J gene TRBJ2-5; 7 positions match TRBD1. This TCR was recovered from an adult with an advanced solid tumor such as melanoma, head and neck, liver or kidney cancer. The CDR3 sequence: CASSSPGGETQYF. CDR3 nucleotide sequence: TGTGCCAGCAGCTCCCCAGGGGGAGAGACCCAGTACTTC.